This T cell receptor (beta chain) was sequenced in a study of T-cell reconstitution after alpha-beta-depleted transplantation in children. Study-level points and caveats: Two months or so post-transplant, alpha-beta T cells reportedly derived from several hundred expanded graft clones.

The germline V gene encodes CDR1 SNHLY and CDR2 FYNNEI. CDR3 size: 14 residues. V lost 8 bases and J lost 0; bases outside the gene matches: 3. Concerning this clonotype itself: No antigen is known for it.

Molecular barcoding with unique molecular identifiers was used for the TCRbeta library. Using its own MiXCR run on the PCR reads, TCRdb lists one record per CDR3 protein. The sample has about 500,000 distinct CDR3 sequences; approximately 10% are singletons. This sample comprised PBMCs, mostly from graft donor cells, obtained 180 days after TCRalphabeta/CD19-depleted stem cell transplant. This clonotype was sampled from a female patient between 2 and 15 years old who had a stem cell transplant for aplastic anemia, so the T cells may come from the graft donor. V is TRBV2 and J is TRBJ2-1; 8 bases align to TRBD2. CDR3 loop: CASLSGDSYNEQFF. CDR3 in DNA: TGTGCCAGCCTTAGCGGGGACTCCTACAATGAGCAGTTCTTC.